This T cell receptor beta chain was sequenced for a study of T-cell memory formation after mild COVID-19. TCRdb reprocessed the 5' RACE reads with MiXCR, giving one entry per CDR3 protein. Of some 350,000 distinct CDR3 sequences in the sample, 15% were seen once. The germline V gene encodes CDR1 SGHDT and CDR2 YYEEEE. CDR3 length: 12 residues. Trimming took 3 bases from V and 6 from J, leaving 10 bases between them. The chain couples TRBV5-6 to TRBJ2-7; D is perhaps TRBD1 (5 bases). This receptor was taken from a man in his late teens or twenties who had mild COVID-19 (a few samples of this study predate the infection). Cell type and time point are not known. The material sequenced was PBMCs or a T cell subset sorted from them (not recorded which). CDR3 sequence reads: CASSSQGSEQYV. The CDR3 coding sequence is TGTGCCAGCAGCTCCCAGGGTAGCGAGCAGTACGTC.